This is a list of T cell receptor beta chains from one sample in a study of beta chain features in type 1 diabetes. The method was immunoSEQ multiplex PCR; TCRdb's version includes in-frame clones alone and lacks a portion of them. The table includes about 230,000 clones, over 9.5% detected once. Sequencing was performed on naive CD4+ T cells from blood. Every receptor here comes from a woman aged 18-30 years in good health. Both conserved end residues are part of each CDR3. A D gene is named only where the DNA matches it firmly. Clone size, where shown, is once, few, many, or a class for clones that have expanded.

cdr3_nt cdr3_aa v_call clone_size d_call j_call
TGTGCCAGCAGCGTAGAGGTAGGGAGATCAACCCGGGAGCTGTTTTTT CASSVEVGRSTRELFF TRBV9 - - TRBJ2-2
TGTGCCAGCAGCCCGGGACTAGCGGGAGTCGAGCAGTACTTC CASSPGLAGVEQYF TRBV2 - TRBD2 TRBJ2-7
TGTGCCACCAGCAGACAGGGGGCGAATGAAAAACTGTTTTTT CATSRQGANEKLFF TRBV15 few TRBD1 TRBJ1-4
TGTGCCAGCAGTATGGATCGACAGGGGGCAAGTGGCTACACCTTC CASSMDRQGASGYTF TRBV5-4 few TRBD1 TRBJ1-2
TGTGCCAGCAGATCCAGGGGATTCGAGAACCGTGAAGCTTTCTTT CASRSRGFENREAFF TRBV27 - - TRBJ1-1
TGTGCCAGCAGCCCAGTAGGGCTAGCGGGAGGGAACCACGAGCAGTACTTC CASSPVGLAGGNHEQYF TRBV5-6 few TRBD2 TRBJ2-7
TGTGCCTGGAGTGAGGTTACAGGTTCGGCGGAGACCCAGTACTTC CAWSEVTGSAETQYF TRBV30 few - TRBJ2-5
TGTGCCAGCAGCGTAGTGGGCCCGGCGGGGTCTGGCTACACCTTC CASSVVGPAGSGYTF TRBV9 few - TRBJ1-2
TGCGCCAGCAGCCAAGGGGGGCAGGGGATTGGTCAGCCCCAGCATTTT CASSQGGQGIGQPQHF TRBV4-1 - - TRBJ1-5
TGTGCCAGCAGCTTGCCCCTGGGGCGATGCAATCAGCCCCAGCATTTT CASSLPLGRCNQPQHF TRBV5-6 - - TRBJ1-5
TGTGCCAGCAGCCCAACAGGAAGCTCCTACAATGAGCAGTTCTTC CASSPTGSSYNEQFF TRBV6-4 - - TRBJ2-1
TGTGCCAGCAGCCGACAACCCCGGGGGGCCATCTACAATGAGCAGTTCTTC CASSRQPRGAIYNEQFF TRBV7-2 many - TRBJ2-1
TGTGCCTGGATGGGGAGACAGGGGGCCCCCTCTGGAAACACCATATATTTT CAWMGRQGAPSGNTIYF TRBV30 few TRBD1 TRBJ1-3
TGTGCCAGCAGTTTACCCGCTCTGGGGGGGGCGAGTACTGAAGCTTTCTTT CASSLPALGGASTEAFF TRBV28 few - TRBJ1-1
TGTGCCTGGAGTGTTAGGGGTCACGGCCAGCCCCAGCATTTT CAWSVRGHGQPQHF TRBV30 - - TRBJ1-5
TGTGCTAGTGGTCCTAACCAGCCCCAGCATTTT CASGPNQPQHF TRBV12-5 - - TRBJ1-5
TGCGCCAGCAGCTTGGCGCCCCTTGGGAGGGGGGGAAGCACTGAAGCTTTCTTT CASSLAPLGRGGSTEAFF TRBV5-1 - - TRBJ1-1
TGTGCCAGCTCACCACGGAGTTCCTACGAGCAGTACTTC CASSPRSSYEQYF TRBV18 - - TRBJ2-7
TGCGCCAGCAGCCAAGGGACAGCGAACACTGAAGCTTTCTTT CASSQGTANTEAFF TRBV4-1 few - TRBJ1-1
TGTGCCAGCAGCTTTGGGCTAGCCAATGAGCAGTTCTTC CASSFGLANEQFF TRBV11-2 - - TRBJ2-1
TGTGCCAGCAGCCCCCGGGGTGGGGGGACTGAAGCTTTCTTT CASSPRGGGTEAFF TRBV11-3 - - TRBJ1-1
TGTGCCAGCAGTGCACGAGCGGGGGGGCGCCAAGAGACCCAGTACTTC CASSARAGGRQETQYF TRBV2 - TRBD2 TRBJ2-5
TGTGCCAGCAGACCACAGGGGGTAGCCTACGAGCAGTACTTC CASRPQGVAYEQYF TRBV5-6 - TRBD1 TRBJ2-7
TGTGCCAGCACCCTTACAGGGGGCGTTCAGCCCCAGCATTTT CASTLTGGVQPQHF TRBV28 - TRBD1 TRBJ1-5
TGTGCCAGCAGCTTTTTACAGGGCCAAGAGACCCAGTACTTC CASSFLQGQETQYF TRBV7-2 - - TRBJ2-5
TGTGCCAGCAACCTAGCCAGGGAAACTAAGACTTCACCCCTCCACTTT CASNLARETKTSPLHF TRBV7-8 few - TRBJ1-6
TGTGCCAGCAGCCGGCAGGGTGGAAACTCATATGGCTACACCTTC CASSRQGGNSYGYTF TRBV7-2 few - TRBJ1-2
TGTGCCAGCAGTTTCTTCCTTACTAGCGGGGTAGACAATGAGCAGTTCTTC CASSFFLTSGVDNEQFF TRBV27 - TRBD2 TRBJ2-1
TGCGCCAGCAGCCTGGGGGGGCTGAATGAAAAACTGTTTTTT CASSLGGLNEKLFF TRBV5-1 few - TRBJ1-4
TGTGCCAGCTCACCTATCGACAAGACGGGGGAGCAGTACTTC CASSPIDKTGEQYF TRBV18 many - TRBJ2-7
TGTGCCAGCAGCCCACTCCCCCAATCGGCGAACACCGGGGAGCTGTTTTTT CASSPLPQSANTGELFF TRBV7-2 - - TRBJ2-2
TGTGCCAGCAGTTTTAGGACATCCTACGAGCAGTACTTC CASSFRTSYEQYF TRBV27 - - TRBJ2-7
TGTGCCAGCAGTTACTCTACCCGAGGGCCAGGGGGTGGCTACACCTTC CASSYSTRGPGGGYTF TRBV6-6 few TRBD1 TRBJ1-2
TGCGCCAGCAGCTTTACAGGCTCTCCCGCCCAAGAGACCCAGTACTTC CASSFTGSPAQETQYF TRBV5-1 - - TRBJ2-5
TGTGCCAGCAGTACCCCGGGAGGGGATACCCGTAGCAATCAGCCCCAGCATTTT CASSTPGGDTRSNQPQHF TRBV28 - - TRBJ1-5
TGTGCCATCAGCGGACAGGGGAGCAATGAGCAGTTCTTC CAISGQGSNEQFF TRBV10-3 - TRBD1 TRBJ2-1
TGCGCCAGCAGCGAGACAGGACAGGGCTCCTACGAGCAGTACTTC CASSETGQGSYEQYF TRBV5-1 - TRBD1 TRBJ2-7
TGCGCCAGCAGCTTAGGGAGCGGGGAGCTGTTTTTT CASSLGSGELFF TRBV5-1 - - TRBJ2-2
TGTGCCTGGGAGGGACTAGCGGGGGGCGAGCAGTACTTC CAWEGLAGGEQYF TRBV30 - TRBD2 TRBJ2-7
TGTGCCAGCAGCTTTCTTAGCGGGGGGCCGGATACGCAGTATTTT CASSFLSGGPDTQYF TRBV11-2 few TRBD2 TRBJ2-3
TGCGCCAGCAGCGAGATTAAAGTCACAGATACGCAGTATTTT CASSEIKVTDTQYF TRBV5-1 - - TRBJ2-3
TGTGCCAGCTCACGACAGACCAGGGAAGCAATGAACACTGAAGCTTTCTTT CASSRQTREAMNTEAFF TRBV18 - - TRBJ1-1
TGTGCCAGCAGCTTAGAGAGGGACAAGCCATTAAACTATGGCTACACCTTC CASSLERDKPLNYGYTF TRBV7-8 few - TRBJ1-2
TGCGCCAGCAGCCAACGGCCAGGGGTGCTCTCTGGGGCCAACGTCCTGACTTTC CASSQRPGVLSGANVLTF TRBV4-1 few - TRBJ2-6